Listed below are T cell receptor beta chains from one sample, sequenced in a study of T-cell reconstitution after alpha-beta-depleted transplantation in children. TCRdb redid the calling of the PCR reads with MiXCR, one entry per CDR3 protein. The sample holds a few hundred thousand distinct CDR3 sequences, about 9.9% seen once. Sample: peripheral blood, taken 180 days after TCRalphabeta/CD19-depleted stem cell transplant. The receptors were sampled from a male patient under 10 years old who had a stem cell transplant for chronic granulomatous disease, so the T cells may come from the graft donor. Both conserved end residues are trimmed from each CDR3. The D gene is left open where the match is weak.

J | V | D | CDR3
TRBJ1-2 | TRBV15 | TRBD1 | ATSRDSGTGNGYT
TRBJ2-7 | TRBV10-2 | . | ASSELLEQY
TRBJ2-2 | TRBV7-2 | . | ASSALRGAGELF
TRBJ2-3 | TRBV4-1 | . | ASSPRGGTDTQY
TRBJ2-3 | TRBV11-2 | . | ASESNTDTQY
TRBJ2-1 | TRBV20-1 | TRBD1 | SASGQGASDFYNEQF
TRBJ2-2 | TRBV7-9 | TRBD1 | ASIQDRELF
TRBJ1-3 | TRBV12-3/TRBV12-4 | . | ASSGLGLAGNTIY
TRBJ2-5 | TRBV20-1 | TRBD1 | SAGPGTGVLKETQY
TRBJ2-3 | TRBV6-5 | . | ASGWGDTQY
TRBJ2-7 | TRBV18 | . | ASSPLPVWTYEQY
TRBJ2-5 | TRBV5-6 | TRBD2 | ASSLFRMAGGQETQY
TRBJ1-3 | TRBV20-1 | TRBD1 | SAIYRGFSGNTIY
TRBJ2-2 | TRBV20-1 | TRBD1 | SARVSPDRGLEAANTGELF
TRBJ2-6 | TRBV7-2 | . | ASSWLGVGANVLT
TRBJ2-1 | TRBV10-1 | . | ASSGGGPYNEQF
TRBJ1-4 | TRBV28 | . | ASSFFEEKLF
TRBJ2-5 | TRBV29-1 | . | SVEKGSQETQY
TRBJ1-3 | TRBV12-3/TRBV12-4 | . | ASSFSGPSGNTIY
TRBJ2-7 | TRBV7-2 | . | ASRGQSSFEQY
TRBJ2-5 | TRBV12-3/TRBV12-4 | . | ASSSPNWTPQEETQY
TRBJ2-5 | TRBV5-1 | TRBD1 | ASSLDQGVWETQY
TRBJ2-7 | TRBV7-2 | . | ASSAGAVISYEQY
TRBJ2-1 | TRBV11-2 | TRBD1 | ASSLVSPPYRGSEQF
TRBJ2-3 | TRBV12-3/TRBV12-4 | . | ASSPRGLASRSTDTQY
TRBJ1-4 | TRBV7-2 | . | ASSLVGTHNEKLF
TRBJ1-5 | TRBV28 | TRBD1 | ASRRKVQGGNQPQH
TRBJ2-7 | TRBV19 | . | ASRLSGSLGEQY